This TCR beta chain was sequenced for a study of blood T cell repertoires in COVID-19. Study-level background: Acute and convalescent COVID-19 samples came from the United States, Italy and Spain. Nucleic acid was either cDNA or gDNA, and it came from T cells, B-cell-depleted T cells, or PBMCs.

Original processing notes: Reference gene primer amplification gave nucleated cell count estimates. The repertoire was sequenced with immunoSEQ multiplex PCR; TCRdb's copy has only in-frame clones and lacks some. D and trimming come from the DNA, and the V and J calls and clone size come from that table. The sample has around 160,000 clones, about four fifths seen once. With respect to this clone: The same CDR3 arises from other DNA sequences in this sample as well.

Sequencing was performed on peripheral blood. The receptor was derived from a human donor with acute or convalescent COVID-19. The donor label of this sample is uncertain.

The CDR3 bases are TGCGCCAGCAGCTTGGGACAGTACCAAGAGACCCAGTACTTC. Its translation: CASSLGQYQETQYF. This chain connects TRBV5-1 to TRBJ2-5, with D perhaps matching TRBD1 (5 bases). CDR1 and CDR2 from the germline V gene are SGHRS and YFSETQ. This CDR3 spans 14 amino acids. The V end lost 0 bases, the J end lost 0 bases, and 6 bases lay between the germline ends.